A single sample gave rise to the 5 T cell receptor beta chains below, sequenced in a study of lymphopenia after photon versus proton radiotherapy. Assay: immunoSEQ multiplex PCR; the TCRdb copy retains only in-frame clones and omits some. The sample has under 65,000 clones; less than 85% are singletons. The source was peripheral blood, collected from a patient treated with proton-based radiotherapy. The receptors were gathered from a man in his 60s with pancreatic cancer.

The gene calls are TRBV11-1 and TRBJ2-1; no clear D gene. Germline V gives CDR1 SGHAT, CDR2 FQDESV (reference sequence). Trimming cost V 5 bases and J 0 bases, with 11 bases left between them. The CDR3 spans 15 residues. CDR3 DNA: TGTGCCAGCAGCATTAGCATTACCTCCTACAATGAGCAGTTCTTC. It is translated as CASSISITSYNEQFF.

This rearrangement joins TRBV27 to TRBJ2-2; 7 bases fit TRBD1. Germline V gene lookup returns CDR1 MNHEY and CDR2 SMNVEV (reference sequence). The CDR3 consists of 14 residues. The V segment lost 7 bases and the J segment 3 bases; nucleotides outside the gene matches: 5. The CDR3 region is CASTRQGDTGELFF. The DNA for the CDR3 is TGTGCCAGCACAAGACAGGGTGACACCGGGGAGCTGTTTTTT.

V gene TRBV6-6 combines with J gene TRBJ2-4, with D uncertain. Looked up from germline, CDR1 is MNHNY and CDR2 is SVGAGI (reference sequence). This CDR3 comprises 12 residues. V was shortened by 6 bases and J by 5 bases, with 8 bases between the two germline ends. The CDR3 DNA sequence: TGTGCCAGCAGCAACAGCCAAAACATTCAGTACTTC. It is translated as CASSNSQNIQYF.

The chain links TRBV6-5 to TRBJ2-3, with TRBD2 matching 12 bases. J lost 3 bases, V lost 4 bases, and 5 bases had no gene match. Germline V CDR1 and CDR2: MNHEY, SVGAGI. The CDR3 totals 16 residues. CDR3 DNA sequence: TGTGCCAGCAGTTCGAGGACTAGCGGGATGACAGATACGCAGTATTTT. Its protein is CASSSRTSGMTDTQYF.

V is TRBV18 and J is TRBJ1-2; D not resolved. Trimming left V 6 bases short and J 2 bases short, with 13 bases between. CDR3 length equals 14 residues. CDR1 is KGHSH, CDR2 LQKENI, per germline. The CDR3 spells CASSKSTKNYGYTF. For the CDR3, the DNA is TGTGCCAGCTCGAAATCGACAAAAAACTATGGCTACACCTTC.